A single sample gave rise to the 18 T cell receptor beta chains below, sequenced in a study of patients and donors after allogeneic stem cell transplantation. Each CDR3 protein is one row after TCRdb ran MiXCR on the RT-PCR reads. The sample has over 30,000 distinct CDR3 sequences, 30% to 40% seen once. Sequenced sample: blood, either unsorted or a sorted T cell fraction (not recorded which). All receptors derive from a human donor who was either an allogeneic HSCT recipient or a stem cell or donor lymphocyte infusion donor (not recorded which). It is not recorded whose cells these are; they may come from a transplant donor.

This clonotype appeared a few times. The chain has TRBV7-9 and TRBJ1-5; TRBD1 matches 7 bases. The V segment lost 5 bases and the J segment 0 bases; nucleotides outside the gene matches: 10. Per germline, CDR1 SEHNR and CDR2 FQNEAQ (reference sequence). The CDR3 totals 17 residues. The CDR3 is CASSPQGERGSNQPQHF. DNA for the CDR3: TGTGCCAGCAGCCCCCAGGGGGAGCGGGGTAGCAATCAGCCCCAGCATTTT.

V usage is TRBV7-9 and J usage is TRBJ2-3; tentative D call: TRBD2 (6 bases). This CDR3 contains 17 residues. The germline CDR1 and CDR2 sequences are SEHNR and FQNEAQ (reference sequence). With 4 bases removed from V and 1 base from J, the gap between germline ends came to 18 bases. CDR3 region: CASSSSSNRLGTDTQYF. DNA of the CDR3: TGTGCCAGCAGCTCCTCGAGTAATAGACTAGGCACAGATACGCAGTATTTT.

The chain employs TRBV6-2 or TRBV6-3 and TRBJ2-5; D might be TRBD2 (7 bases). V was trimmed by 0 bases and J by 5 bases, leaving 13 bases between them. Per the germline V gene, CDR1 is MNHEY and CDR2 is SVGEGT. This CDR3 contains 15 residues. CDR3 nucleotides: TGTGCCAGCAGTTACTCGCTAGGGGGGGCTGAGACCCAGTACTTC. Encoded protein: CASSYSLGGAETQYF.

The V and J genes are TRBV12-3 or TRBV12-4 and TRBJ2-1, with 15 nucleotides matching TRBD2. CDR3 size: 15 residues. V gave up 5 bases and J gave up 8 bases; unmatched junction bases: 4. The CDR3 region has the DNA TGTGCCAGCAGTCGGACTAGCGGGAGGGTCGATGAGCAGTTCTTC. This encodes CASSRTSGRVDEQFF.

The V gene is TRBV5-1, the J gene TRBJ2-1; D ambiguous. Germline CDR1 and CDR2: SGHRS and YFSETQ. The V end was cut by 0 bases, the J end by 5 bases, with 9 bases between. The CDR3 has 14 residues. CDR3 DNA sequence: TGCGCCAGCAGCTTGGGTGGACCACACAATGAGCAGTTCTTC. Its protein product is CASSLGGPHNEQFF.

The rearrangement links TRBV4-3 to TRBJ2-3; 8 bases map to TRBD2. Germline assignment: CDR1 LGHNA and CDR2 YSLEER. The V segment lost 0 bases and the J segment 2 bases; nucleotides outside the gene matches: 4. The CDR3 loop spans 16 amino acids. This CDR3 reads CASSQESTSVTDTQYF. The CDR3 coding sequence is TGCGCCAGCAGCCAAGAGTCGACTAGCGTCACAGATACGCAGTATTTT.

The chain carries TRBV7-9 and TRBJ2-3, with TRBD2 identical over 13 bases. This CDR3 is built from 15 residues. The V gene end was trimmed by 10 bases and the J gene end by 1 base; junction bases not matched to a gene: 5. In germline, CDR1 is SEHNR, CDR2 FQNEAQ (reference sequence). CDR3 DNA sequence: TGTGCCACCTTACTAGCGGGAGGGGGCACAGATACGCAGTATTTT. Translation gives CATLLAGGGTDTQYF.

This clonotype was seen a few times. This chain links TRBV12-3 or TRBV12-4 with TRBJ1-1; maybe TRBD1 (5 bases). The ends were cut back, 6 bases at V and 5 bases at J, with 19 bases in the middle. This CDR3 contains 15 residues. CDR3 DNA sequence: TGTGCCAGCAGCTCGGGGCCTGGCTGGAGGACTGAAGCTTTCTTT. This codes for CASSSGPGWRTEAFF.

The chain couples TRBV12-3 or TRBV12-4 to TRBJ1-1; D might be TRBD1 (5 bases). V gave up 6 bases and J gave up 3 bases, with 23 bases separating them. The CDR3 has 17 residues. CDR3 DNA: TGTGCCAGCAGCACCGGGACCGACTATTTTGGGGACACTGAAGCTTTCTTT. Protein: CASSTGTDYFGDTEAFF.

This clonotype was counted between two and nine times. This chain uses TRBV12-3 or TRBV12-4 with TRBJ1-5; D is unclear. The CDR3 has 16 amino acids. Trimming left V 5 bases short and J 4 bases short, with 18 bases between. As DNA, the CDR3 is TGTGCCAGCAGTCTAACCGGGAAGGTAGGGAATCAGCCCCAGCATTTT. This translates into CASSLTGKVGNQPQHF.

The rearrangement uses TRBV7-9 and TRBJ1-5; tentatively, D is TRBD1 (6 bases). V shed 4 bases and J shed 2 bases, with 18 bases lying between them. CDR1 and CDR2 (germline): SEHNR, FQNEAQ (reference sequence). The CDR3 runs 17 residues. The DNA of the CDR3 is TGTGCCAGCAGCTCCCGGCGTTTCGCAGGGGGCAATCAGCCCCAGCATTTT. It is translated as CASSSRRFAGGNQPQHF.

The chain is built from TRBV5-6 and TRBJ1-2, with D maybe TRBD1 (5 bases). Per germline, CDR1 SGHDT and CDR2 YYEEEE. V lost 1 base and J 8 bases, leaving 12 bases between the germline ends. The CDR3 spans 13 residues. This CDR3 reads CASSLSGQGGYTF. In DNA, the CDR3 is TGTGCCAGCAGCTTGTCGGGGCAGGGAGGCTACACCTTC.

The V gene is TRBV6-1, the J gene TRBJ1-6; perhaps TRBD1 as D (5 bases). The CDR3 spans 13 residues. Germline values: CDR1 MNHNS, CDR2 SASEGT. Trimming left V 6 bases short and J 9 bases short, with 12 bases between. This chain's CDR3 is CASSPTAGSPLHF. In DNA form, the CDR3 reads TGTGCCAGCAGCCCGACAGCAGGTTCACCCCTCCACTTT.

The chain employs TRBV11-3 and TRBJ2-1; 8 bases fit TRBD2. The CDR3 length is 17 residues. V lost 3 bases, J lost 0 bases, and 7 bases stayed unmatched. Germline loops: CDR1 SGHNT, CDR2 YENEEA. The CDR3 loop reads CASSFTSGYGSYNEQFF. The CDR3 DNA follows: TGTGCCAGCAGCTTTACTAGCGGCTACGGCTCCTACAATGAGCAGTTCTTC.

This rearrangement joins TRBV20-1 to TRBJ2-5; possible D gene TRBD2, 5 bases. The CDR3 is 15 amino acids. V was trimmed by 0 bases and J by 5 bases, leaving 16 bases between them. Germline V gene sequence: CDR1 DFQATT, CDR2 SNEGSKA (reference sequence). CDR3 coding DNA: TGCAGTGCTAGAGATCTTCCCAGCGGCGCGGAGACCCAGTACTTC. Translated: CSARDLPSGAETQYF.

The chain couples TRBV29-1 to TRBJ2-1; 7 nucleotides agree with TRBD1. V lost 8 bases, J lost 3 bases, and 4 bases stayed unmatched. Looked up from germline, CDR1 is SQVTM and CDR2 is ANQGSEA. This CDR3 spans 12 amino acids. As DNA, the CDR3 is TGCAGCCCAAGGACAGGCTACAATGAGCAGTTCTTC. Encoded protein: CSPRTGYNEQFF.

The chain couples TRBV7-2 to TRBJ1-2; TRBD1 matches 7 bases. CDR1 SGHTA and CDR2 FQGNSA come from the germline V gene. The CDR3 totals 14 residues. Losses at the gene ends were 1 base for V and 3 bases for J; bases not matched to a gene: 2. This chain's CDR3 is CASSLGQGHYGYTF. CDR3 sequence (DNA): TGTGCCAGCAGCTTAGGACAGGGACACTATGGCTACACCTTC.

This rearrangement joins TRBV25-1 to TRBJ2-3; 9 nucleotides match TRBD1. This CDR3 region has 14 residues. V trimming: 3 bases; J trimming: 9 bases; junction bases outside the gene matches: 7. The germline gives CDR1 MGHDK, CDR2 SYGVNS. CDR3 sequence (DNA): TGTGCCAGCAGTGATCCGGGACAGGGCTTCACGCAGTATTTT. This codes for CASSDPGQGFTQYF.